The sequence of this T cell receptor beta chain was determined in a study of T cell responses to AZD1222 COVID-19 vaccine. Notes on the study in general: Seropositive status at baseline applied to only a handful of AZD1222 recipients. The sample set comprised mostly white British donors with more females, and clonal diversity was possibly underestimated.

As concerns this clone: Its cognate antigen is unknown.

Doses given second, at about 4 or about 12 weeks, were pooled. V trimming: 6 bases; J trimming: 4 bases; junction bases outside the gene matches: 7. The CDR3 runs 15 residues. CDR1 is MNHEY and CDR2 is SVGAGI in the germline V gene. Libraries were prepared by immunoSEQ multiplex PCR; TCRdb keeps only in-frame clonotypes and omits some of them. The sample yields 90,000 to 130,000 clones, 94% seen once. The chain employs TRBV6-5 and TRBJ1-2, with 11 bases identical to TRBD1. The source of this sequence is an adult who received the AZD1222 COVID-19 vaccine. The specimen was peripheral blood, collected 28 days after the second AZD1222 dose. CDR3 amino acids: CASRFTDRGLYGYTF. CDR3 DNA: TGTGCCAGCAGGTTCACGGACAGGGGGCTCTATGGCTACACCTTC.